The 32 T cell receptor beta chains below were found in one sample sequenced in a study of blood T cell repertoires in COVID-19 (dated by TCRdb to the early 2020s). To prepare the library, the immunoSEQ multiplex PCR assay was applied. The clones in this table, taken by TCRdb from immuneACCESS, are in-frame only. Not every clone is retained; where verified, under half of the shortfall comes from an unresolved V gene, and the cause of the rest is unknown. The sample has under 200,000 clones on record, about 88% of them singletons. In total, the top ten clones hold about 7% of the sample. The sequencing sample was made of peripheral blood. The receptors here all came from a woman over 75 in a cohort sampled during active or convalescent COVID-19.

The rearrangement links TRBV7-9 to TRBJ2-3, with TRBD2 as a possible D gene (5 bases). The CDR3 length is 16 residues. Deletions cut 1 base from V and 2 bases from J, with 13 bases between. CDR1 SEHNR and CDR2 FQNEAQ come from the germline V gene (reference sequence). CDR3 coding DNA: TGTGCCAGCAGCTTAGAGAGGACTTCTCCCACAGATACGCAGTATTTT. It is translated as CASSLERTSPTDTQYF.

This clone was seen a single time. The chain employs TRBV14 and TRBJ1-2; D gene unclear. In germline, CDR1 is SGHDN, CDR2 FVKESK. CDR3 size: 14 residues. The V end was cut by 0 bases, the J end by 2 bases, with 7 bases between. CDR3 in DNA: TGTGCCAGCAGCCAAGACAGGATGAACTATGGCTACACCTTC. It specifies CASSQDRMNYGYTF.

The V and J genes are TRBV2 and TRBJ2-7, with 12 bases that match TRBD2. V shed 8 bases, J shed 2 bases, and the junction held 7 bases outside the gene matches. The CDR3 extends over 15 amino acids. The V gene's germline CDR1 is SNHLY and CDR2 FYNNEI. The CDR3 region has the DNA TGTGCCAGCTTAGCGACTAGCGGGAGCCCCTACGAGCAGTACTTC. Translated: CASLATSGSPYEQYF.

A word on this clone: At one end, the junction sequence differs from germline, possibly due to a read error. This chain's CDR3 is CASSLTRGQDTQYF. CDR3 DNA: TGTGCTAGCAGCTTAACCAGGGGGCAAGATACGCAGTATTTT. J is TRBJ2-3 and V is TRBV7-7, with 8 bases matching TRBD1. This CDR3 has 14 amino acids. Per the germline V gene, CDR1 is SSHAT and CDR2 is FNYEAQ (reference sequence).

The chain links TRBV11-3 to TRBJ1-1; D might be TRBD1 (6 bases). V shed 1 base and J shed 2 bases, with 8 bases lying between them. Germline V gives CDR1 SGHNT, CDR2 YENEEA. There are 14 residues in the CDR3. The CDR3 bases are TGTGCCAGCAGCTTAGGAGGGGGTAACACTGAAGCTTTCTTT. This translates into CASSLGGGNTEAFF.

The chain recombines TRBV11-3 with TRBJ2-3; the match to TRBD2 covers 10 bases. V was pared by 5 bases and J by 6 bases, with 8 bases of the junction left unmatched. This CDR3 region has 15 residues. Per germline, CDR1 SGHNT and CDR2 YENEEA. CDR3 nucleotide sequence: TGTGCCAGCAGCCCAGGAGGACTAGCGGCGGATACGCAGTATTTT. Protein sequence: CASSPGGLAADTQYF.

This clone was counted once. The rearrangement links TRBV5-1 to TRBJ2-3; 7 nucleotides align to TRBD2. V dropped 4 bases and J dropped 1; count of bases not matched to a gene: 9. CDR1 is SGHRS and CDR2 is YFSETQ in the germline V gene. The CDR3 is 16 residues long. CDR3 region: CASSHGTTVGTDTQYF. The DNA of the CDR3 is TGCGCCAGCAGCCACGGGACTACAGTGGGCACAGATACGCAGTATTTT.

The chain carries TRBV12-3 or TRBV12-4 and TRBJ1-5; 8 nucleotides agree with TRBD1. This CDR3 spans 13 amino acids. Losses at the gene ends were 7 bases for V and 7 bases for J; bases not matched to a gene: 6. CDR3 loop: CASTQGAGQPQHF. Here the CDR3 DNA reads TGTGCCAGCACCCAGGGGGCAGGACAGCCCCAGCATTTT.

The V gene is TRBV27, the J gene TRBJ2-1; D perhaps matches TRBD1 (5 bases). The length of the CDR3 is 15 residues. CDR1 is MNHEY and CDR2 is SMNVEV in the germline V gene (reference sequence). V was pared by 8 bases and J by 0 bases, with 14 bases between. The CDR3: CASLGAESSYNEQFF. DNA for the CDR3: TGTGCCAGCCTTGGGGCAGAGAGCTCCTACAATGAGCAGTTCTTC.

CDR3 sequence: CASSYQGADTEAFF. CDR3 DNA: TGTGCCAGCAGCTACCAGGGGGCCGACACTGAAGCTTTCTTT. The V call is TRBV7-9, the J call TRBJ1-1, with 8 bases that match TRBD1. CDR1 and CDR2 from the germline V gene are SEHNR and FQNEAQ (reference sequence). J gave up 3 bases and V 4 bases, and 4 bases lay outside the gene matches. This CDR3 is built from 14 residues.

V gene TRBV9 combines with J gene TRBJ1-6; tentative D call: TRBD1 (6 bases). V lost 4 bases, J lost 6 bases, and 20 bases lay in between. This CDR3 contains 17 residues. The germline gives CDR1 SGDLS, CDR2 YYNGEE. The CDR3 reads CASSHPSDRTINSPLHF. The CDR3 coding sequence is TGTGCCAGCAGCCATCCCTCCGACAGGACAATTAATTCACCCCTCCACTTT. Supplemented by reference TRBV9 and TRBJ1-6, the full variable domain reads DSGVTQTPKHLITATGQRVTLRCSPRSGDLSVYWYQQSLDQGLQFLIQYYNGEERAKGNILERFSAQQFPDLHSELNLSSLELGDSALYFCASSHPSDRTINSPLHFGNGTRLTVT.

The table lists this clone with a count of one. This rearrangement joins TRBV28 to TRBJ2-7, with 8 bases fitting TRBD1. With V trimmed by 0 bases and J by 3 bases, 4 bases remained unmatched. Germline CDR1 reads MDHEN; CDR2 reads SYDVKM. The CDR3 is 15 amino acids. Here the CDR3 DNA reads TGTGCCAGCAGTTTATGGACAGGGGCACGCTACGAGCAGTACTTC. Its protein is CASSLWTGARYEQYF.

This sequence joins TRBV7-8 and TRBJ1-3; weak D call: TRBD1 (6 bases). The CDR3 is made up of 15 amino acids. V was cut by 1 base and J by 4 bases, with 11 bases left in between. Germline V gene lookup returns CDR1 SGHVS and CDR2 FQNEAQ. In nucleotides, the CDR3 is TGTGCCAGCAGCTTAGGGACAGCAAACGGAAACACCATATATTTT. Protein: CASSLGTANGNTIYF.

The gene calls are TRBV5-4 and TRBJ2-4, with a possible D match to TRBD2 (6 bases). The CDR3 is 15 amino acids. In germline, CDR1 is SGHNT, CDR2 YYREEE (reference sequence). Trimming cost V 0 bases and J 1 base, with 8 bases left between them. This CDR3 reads CASSLAGGAKNIQYF. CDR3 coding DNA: TGTGCCAGCAGCTTGGCCGGAGGGGCCAAAAACATTCAGTACTTC. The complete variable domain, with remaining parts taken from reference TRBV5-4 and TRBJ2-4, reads ETGVTQSPTHLIKTRGQQVTLRCSSQSGHNTVSWYQQALGQGPQFIFQYYREEENGRGNFPPRFSGLQFPNYSSELNVNALELDDSALYLCASSLAGGAKNIQYFGAGTRLSVL.

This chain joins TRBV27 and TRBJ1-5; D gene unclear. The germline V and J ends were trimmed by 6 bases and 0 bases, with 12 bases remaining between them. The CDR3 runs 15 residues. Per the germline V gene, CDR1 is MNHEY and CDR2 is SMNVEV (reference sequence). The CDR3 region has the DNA TGTGCCAGCAGCTACGGACTGAGTAGCAATCAGCCCCAGCATTTT. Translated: CASSYGLSSNQPQHF.

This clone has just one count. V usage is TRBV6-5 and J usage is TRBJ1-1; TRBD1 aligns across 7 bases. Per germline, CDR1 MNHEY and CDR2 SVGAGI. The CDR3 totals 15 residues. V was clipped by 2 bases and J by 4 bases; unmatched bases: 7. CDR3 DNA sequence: TGTGCCAGCAGTTACCGACAGGGACCTAGCACTGAAGCTTTCTTT. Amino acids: CASSYRQGPSTEAFF.

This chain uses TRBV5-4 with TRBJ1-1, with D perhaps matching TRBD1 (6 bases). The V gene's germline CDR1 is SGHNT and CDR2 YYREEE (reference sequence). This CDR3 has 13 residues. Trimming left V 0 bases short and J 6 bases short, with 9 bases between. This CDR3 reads CASSLEAGAEAFF. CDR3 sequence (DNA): TGTGCCAGCAGCTTGGAGGCAGGGGCTGAAGCTTTCTTT.

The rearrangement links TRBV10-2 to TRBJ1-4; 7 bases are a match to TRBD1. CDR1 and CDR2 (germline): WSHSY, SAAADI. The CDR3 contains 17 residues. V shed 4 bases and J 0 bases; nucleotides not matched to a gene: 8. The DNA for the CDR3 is TGCGCCAGCAGTGGACAGGGAAGACGGGCAACTAATGAAAAACTGTTTTTT. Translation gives CASSGQGRRATNEKLFF.

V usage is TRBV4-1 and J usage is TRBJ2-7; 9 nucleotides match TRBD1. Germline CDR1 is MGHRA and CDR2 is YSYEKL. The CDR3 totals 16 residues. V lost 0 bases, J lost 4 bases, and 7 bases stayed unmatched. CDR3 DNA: TGCGCCAGCAGCCAAGACCCCGGGACAGGGAGGTACGAGCAGTACTTC. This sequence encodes CASSQDPGTGRYEQYF.

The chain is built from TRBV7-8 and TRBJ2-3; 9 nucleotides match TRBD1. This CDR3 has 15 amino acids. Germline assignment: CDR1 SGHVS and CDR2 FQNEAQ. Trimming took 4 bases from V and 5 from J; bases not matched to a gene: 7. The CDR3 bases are TGTGCCAGCAGCTCCAACAGGGGGCCAAGAGATACGCAGTATTTT. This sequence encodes CASSSNRGPRDTQYF. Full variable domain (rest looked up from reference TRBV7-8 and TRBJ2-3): GAGVSQSPRYKVAKRGQDVALRCDPISGHVSLFWYQQALGQGPEFLTYFQNEAQLDKSGLPSDRFFAERPEGSVSTLKIQRTQQEDSAVYLCASSSNRGPRDTQYFGPGTRLTVL.

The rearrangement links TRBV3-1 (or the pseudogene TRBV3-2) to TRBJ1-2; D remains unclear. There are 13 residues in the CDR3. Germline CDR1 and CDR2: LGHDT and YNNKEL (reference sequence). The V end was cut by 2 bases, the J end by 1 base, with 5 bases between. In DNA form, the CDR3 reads TGTGCCAGCAGCCAACGAGTTAACTATGGCTACACCTTC. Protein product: CASSQRVNYGYTF.

The CDR3, as DNA: TGTGCCTGGACCATGACAGGGGGCATGCGAGAGACCCAGTACTTC. It encodes CAWTMTGGMRETQYF. This chain joins TRBV30 and TRBJ2-5, with 10 nucleotides matching TRBD1. The CDR3 is 15 residues long. The junction had 9 bases not matched to a gene; V was cut back by 4 bases and J by 4 bases. Germline CDR1 and CDR2: GTSNPN and SVGIG (reference sequence).

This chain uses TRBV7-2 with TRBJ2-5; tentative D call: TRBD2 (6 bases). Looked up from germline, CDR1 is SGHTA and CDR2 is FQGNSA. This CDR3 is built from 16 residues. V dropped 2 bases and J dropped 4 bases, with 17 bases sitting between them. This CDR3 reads CASSLFPGSSGETQYF. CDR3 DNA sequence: TGTGCCAGCAGCTTATTCCCCGGGAGTAGTGGAGAGACCCAGTACTTC.

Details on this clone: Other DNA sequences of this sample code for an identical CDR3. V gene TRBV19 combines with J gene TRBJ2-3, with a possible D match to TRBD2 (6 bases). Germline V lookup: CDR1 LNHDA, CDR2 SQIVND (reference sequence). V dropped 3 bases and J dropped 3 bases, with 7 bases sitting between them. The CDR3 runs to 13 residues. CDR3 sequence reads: CASSMGLTDTQYF. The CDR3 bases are TGTGCCAGTAGTATGGGACTGACAGATACGCAGTATTTT.

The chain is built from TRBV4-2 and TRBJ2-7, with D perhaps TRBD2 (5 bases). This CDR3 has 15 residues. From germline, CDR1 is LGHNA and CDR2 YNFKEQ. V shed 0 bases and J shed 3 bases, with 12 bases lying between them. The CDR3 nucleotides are TGTGCCAGCAGCCAAGATAGTGAGGGAAACTACGAGCAGTACTTC. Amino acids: CASSQDSEGNYEQYF.

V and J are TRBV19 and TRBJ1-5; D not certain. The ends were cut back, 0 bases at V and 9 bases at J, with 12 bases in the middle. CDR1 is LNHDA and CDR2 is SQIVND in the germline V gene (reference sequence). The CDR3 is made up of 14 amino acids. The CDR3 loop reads CASSIEAGVLPQHF. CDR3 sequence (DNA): TGTGCCAGTAGTATAGAAGCGGGCGTCTTGCCCCAGCATTTT.

The CDR3 reads CASSYRGTEAFF. The CDR3 nucleotides read TGTGCCAGCAGCTACAGGGGTACTGAAGCTTTCTTT. The chain carries TRBV11-3 and TRBJ1-1, with 7 bases fitting TRBD1. The germline V gene encodes CDR1 SGHNT and CDR2 YENEEA. This CDR3 has 12 amino acids. V gave up 4 bases and J gave up 5 bases; unmatched junction bases: 1.

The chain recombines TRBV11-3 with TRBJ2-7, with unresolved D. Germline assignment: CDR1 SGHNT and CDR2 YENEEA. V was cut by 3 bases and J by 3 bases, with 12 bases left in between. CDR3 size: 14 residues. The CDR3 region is CASSFPHSFYEQYV. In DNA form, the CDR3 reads TGTGCCAGCAGCTTCCCCCACAGCTTCTACGAGCAGTACGTC.

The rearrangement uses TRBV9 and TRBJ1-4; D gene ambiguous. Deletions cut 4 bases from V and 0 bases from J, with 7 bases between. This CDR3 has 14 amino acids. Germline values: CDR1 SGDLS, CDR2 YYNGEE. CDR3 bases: TGTGCCAGCAGCCGGACTCCAACTAATGAAAAACTGTTTTTT. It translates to CASSRTPTNEKLFF.

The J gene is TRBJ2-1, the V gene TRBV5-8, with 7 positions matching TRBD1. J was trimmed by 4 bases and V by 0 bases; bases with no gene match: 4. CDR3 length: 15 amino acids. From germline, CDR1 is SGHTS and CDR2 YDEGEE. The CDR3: CASSLGQGLYNEQFF. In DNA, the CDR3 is TGTGCCAGCAGCTTGGGACAGGGTCTGTACAATGAGCAGTTCTTC.

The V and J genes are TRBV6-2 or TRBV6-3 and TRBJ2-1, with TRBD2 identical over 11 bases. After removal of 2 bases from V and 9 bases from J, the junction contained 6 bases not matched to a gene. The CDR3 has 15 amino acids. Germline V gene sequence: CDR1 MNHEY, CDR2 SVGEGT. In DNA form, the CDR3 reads TGTGCCAGCAGTTACCTTAGCGGGGGGGGAGGTGAGCAGTTCTTC. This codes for CASSYLSGGGGEQFF.

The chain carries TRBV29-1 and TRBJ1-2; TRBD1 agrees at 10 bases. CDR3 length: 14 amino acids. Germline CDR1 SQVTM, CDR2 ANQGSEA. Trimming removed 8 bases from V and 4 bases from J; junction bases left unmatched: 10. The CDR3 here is CSTPGTGDFYGYTF. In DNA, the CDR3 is TGCAGCACACCCGGGACAGGGGATTTCTATGGCTACACCTTC.